The 18 T cell receptor beta chains below come from one sample, sequenced in a study of cytomegalovirus exposure and HLA in healthy donors. PCR amplification relied on 60 Vbeta primers (plus 13 Jbeta primers). Profiled with immunoSEQ multiplex PCR; TCRdb holds only in-frame clones, not every one. The table has some 180,000 clones, about 80% seen once. The specimen sequenced was PBMCs. The receptors were sampled from a man aged 40-49 years in good health and CMV-seropositive.

CDR3 nucleotides: TGTGCCAGCAGCCTTTGGGGGCTAGCATATGAGCAGTTCTTC. Amino acids: CASSLWGLAYEQFF. The chain uses TRBV21-1 and TRBJ2-1; TRBD1, the D gene given by the table, was not confirmed from the DNA. TRBV21-1 is marked as a pseudogene. This CDR3 is 14 amino acids long.

This clone was seen a single time. This chain links TRBV2 with TRBJ2-7; D is unclear. Trimming removed 4 bases from V and 3 bases from J, with 4 bases in between. Germline V lookup: CDR1 SNHLY, CDR2 FYNNEI. CDR3 length: 11 residues. CDR3 nucleotide sequence: TGTGCCAGCAGTGGGCTCTACGAGCAGTACTTC. This encodes CASSGLYEQYF.

The rearrangement uses TRBV5-1 and TRBJ2-5; 7 positions match TRBD1. This CDR3 has 14 amino acids. The J segment lost 3 bases and the V segment lost 5 bases, leaving 7 bases of the junction unmatched. CDR1 is SGHRS, CDR2 YFSETQ, per germline. The CDR3 reads CASSHGTAEETQYF. DNA for the CDR3: TGCGCCAGCAGTCACGGGACAGCAGAAGAGACCCAGTACTTC.

In its sample, this clone was seen once. The chain couples TRBV4-3 to TRBJ1-4; TRBD1 matches 7 bases. The CDR3 loop spans 18 amino acids. The V gene's germline CDR1 is LGHNA and CDR2 YSLEER. V lost 4 bases and J lost 0; bases outside the gene matches: 11. CDR3 protein: CASSRTGVISATNEKLFF. In DNA form, the CDR3 reads TGCGCCAGCAGCCGAACAGGGGTAATAAGTGCAACTAATGAAAAACTGTTTTTT.

The chain uses TRBV9 and TRBJ1-1; TRBD1 matches at 7 bases. V dropped 0 bases and J dropped 1; count of bases not matched to a gene: 3. From germline, CDR1 is SGDLS and CDR2 YYNGEE. The CDR3 sequence is 15 residues long. In nucleotides, the CDR3 is TGTGCCAGCAGCGTAGCTTCAGGGGGGAACACTGAAGCTTTCTTT. Its translation: CASSVASGGNTEAFF.

With regard to this clone: Other DNA sequences of this sample code for an identical CDR3. J is TRBJ1-1 and V is TRBV7-9; D gene ambiguous. Trimming shortened V by 1 base and J by 5 bases, and 8 bases separated the two germline ends. There are 13 residues in the CDR3. CDR1 and CDR2 (germline): SEHNR, FQNEAQ (reference sequence). The CDR3 loop is CASSLEEGTEAFF. The CDR3 coding sequence is TGTGCCAGCAGCTTAGAGGAGGGTACTGAAGCTTTCTTT.

V usage is TRBV6-6 and J usage is TRBJ2-3; 12 bases are a match to TRBD2. This CDR3 is built from 16 residues. The V gene's germline CDR1 is MNHNY and CDR2 SVGAGI (reference sequence). The junction had 6 bases not matched to a gene; V was cut back by 6 bases and J by 2 bases. The CDR3 bases are TGTGCCAGCAGGTTGACTAGCGGGAGATCCACAGATACGCAGTATTTT. Translated: CASRLTSGRSTDTQYF.

The chain is built from TRBV7-3 and TRBJ2-7; D is perhaps TRBD2 (6 bases). The V end was cut by 4 bases, the J end by 3 bases, with 10 bases between. This CDR3 spans 13 amino acids. Germline-derived CDR1 and CDR2 are SGHTA and FQGTGA. This CDR3 reads CASSSPGSYEQYF. DNA of the CDR3: TGTGCCAGCAGCTCCCCCGGGAGCTACGAGCAGTACTTC. The full variable domain, its missing parts supplied by reference TRBV7-3 and TRBJ2-7, is GAGVSQTPSNKVTEKGKYVELRCDPISGHTALYWYRQSLGQGPEFLIYFQGTGAADDSGLPNDRFFAVRPEGSVSTLKIQRTERGDSAVYLCASSSPGSYEQYFGPGTRLTVT.

This clone occurred once. This sequence joins TRBV6-5 and TRBJ2-7; 9 bases are shared with TRBD1. The germline gives CDR1 MNHEY, CDR2 SVGAGI. V shed 5 bases, J shed 6 bases, and the junction held 11 bases outside the gene matches. CDR3 length: 15 amino acids. CDR3 protein: CASSPSGTGLSEQYF. As DNA, the CDR3 is TGTGCCAGCAGTCCATCGGGGACAGGGTTGAGCGAGCAGTACTTC.

The chain combines TRBV18 with TRBJ1-2, with 7 bases that match TRBD1. The V gene's germline CDR1 is KGHSH and CDR2 LQKENI. This CDR3 spans 14 amino acids. V gave up 6 bases and J gave up 4 bases; unmatched junction bases: 8. The CDR3 protein is CASSLGQEGYGYTF. For the CDR3, the DNA is TGTGCCAGCTCCCTTGGACAGGAGGGCTATGGCTACACCTTC.

The V gene is TRBV15, the J gene TRBJ2-7; 11 nucleotides line up with TRBD1. Germline CDR1 is LNHNV and CDR2 is YYDKDF (reference sequence). This CDR3 has 14 amino acids. The trim removed 5 bases at V and 6 bases at J, leaving 6 bases unmatched. Here the CDR3 reads CATSPDRGRVEQYF. CDR3 in DNA: TGTGCCACCAGCCCGGACAGGGGGCGAGTCGAGCAGTACTTC.

This clone was observed a handful of times. The V and J genes are TRBV12-2 and TRBJ1-6; whether TRBD1, the table's D call, matches the DNA was not checked. TRBV12-2 is a documented pseudogene. This CDR3 region has 16 residues. CDR3: CASRLALSGGGSPLHF. In DNA, the CDR3 is TGTGCAAGTCGCTTAGCCCTGTCAGGAGGGGGCTCACCCCTCCACTTT.

V is TRBV7-3 and J is TRBJ2-5; the D is unclear. Trimming cost V 8 bases and J 4 bases, with 11 bases left between them. The CDR3 loop spans 12 amino acids. The germline CDR1 and CDR2 sequences are SGHTA and FQGTGA. The CDR3 sequence: CASLDQAETQYF. The CDR3 nucleotides are TGTGCCAGCTTAGACCAGGCAGAGACCCAGTACTTC.

This clone was detected once. The rearrangement links TRBV15 to TRBJ2-2, with 11 bases aligning to TRBD2. The trim removed 3 bases at V and 5 bases at J, leaving 5 bases unmatched. The CDR3 contains 16 residues. CDR1 LNHNV and CDR2 YYDKDF come from the germline V gene (reference sequence). CDR3 in DNA: TGTGCCACCAGCAGGGATAGACTAGCGGGAACCGGGGAGCTGTTTTTT. Amino acid sequence: CATSRDRLAGTGELFF.

This sequence joins TRBV2 and TRBJ1-4; tentative D call: TRBD1 (5 bases). With 6 bases removed from V and 7 bases from J, the gap between germline ends came to 18 bases. CDR3 size: 15 residues. CDR1 SNHLY and CDR2 FYNNEI come from the germline V gene. CDR3 sequence (DNA): TGTGCCAGCAGGGGGGGGGACCCTACGACTGAAAAACTGTTTTTT. Protein product: CASRGGDPTTEKLFF.

The chain carries TRBV6-5 and TRBJ2-7, with TRBD2 identical over 7 bases. Trimming removed 6 bases from V and 5 bases from J; junction bases left unmatched: 13. This CDR3 spans 15 amino acids. Per the germline V gene, CDR1 is MNHEY and CDR2 is SVGAGI. The CDR3 sequence is CASRLTSENQHEQYF. The CDR3 DNA follows: TGTGCCAGCAGACTCACTAGCGAAAATCAACACGAGCAGTACTTC.

This chain connects TRBV30 to TRBJ2-7; tentatively, D is TRBD1 (5 bases). The V gene's germline CDR1 is GTSNPN and CDR2 SVGIG (reference sequence). The CDR3 sequence is 13 residues long. Trimming left V 2 bases short and J 3 bases short, with 11 bases between. CDR3 sequence (DNA): TGTGCCTGGAGTACGGACATATTCTACGAGCAGTACTTC. This translates into CAWSTDIFYEQYF.

The rearrangement links TRBV6-5 to TRBJ1-1, with no clear D. Germline CDR1 and CDR2: MNHEY and SVGAGI. CDR3 size: 15 residues. Trimming left V 6 bases short and J 0 bases short, with 14 bases between. CDR3 in DNA: TGTGCCAGCAGAAGAACGTCAGGTCTGAACACTGAAGCTTTCTTT. Translation gives CASRRTSGLNTEAFF.